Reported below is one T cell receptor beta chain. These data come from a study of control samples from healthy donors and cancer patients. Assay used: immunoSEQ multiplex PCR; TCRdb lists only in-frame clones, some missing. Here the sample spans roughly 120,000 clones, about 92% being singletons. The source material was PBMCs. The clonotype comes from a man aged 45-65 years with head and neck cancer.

The CDR3, as DNA: TGTGCCACTCCTCAGCCCCAGCATTTT. It specifies CATPQPQHF. The chain has TRBV24-1 and TRBJ1-5; no clear D. Per the germline V gene, CDR1 is KGHDR and CDR2 is SFDVKD. This CDR3 spans 9 amino acids. Trimming removed 10 bases at V and 6 bases at J, with 3 bases between.